This section outlines one TCR beta chain sequence together with its context. This entry belongs to a study of blood T cell repertoires in COVID-19. Turning to the study itself: Samples of COVID-19 (acute and convalescent) were obtained from the United States, Italy and Spain.

Sequenced by immunoSEQ multiplex PCR; TCRdb stores in-frame clones only, minus some. This repertoire shows 140,000 to 150,000 clones, roughly 84% found once; its top ten account for 5.8%. Researchers sorted participants into cohorts using their self-reported clinical history. Up to 2 weeks before entering the study, exposed participants had met a COVID-19 case. CDR3 length equals 16 residues. Germline lookup yields CDR1 SGHTS and CDR2 YDEGEE. Unmatched junction bases numbered 8, after V lost 2 bases and J lost 3 bases. The origin of this receptor is a woman between 50 and 59 years old who had been exposed to COVID-19. Sequenced sample: PBMCs or T cells enriched from blood (not recorded which). The chain is built from TRBV5-8 and TRBJ1-5, with 7 bases aligning to TRBD1. The CDR3 region has the DNA TGTGCCAGCAGCTTTCCGAACAGGGGTCTCAATCAGCCCCAGCATTTT. It codes for CASSFPNRGLNQPQHF.